The rows below give T cell receptor beta chains drawn from one sample of a study of blood T cell repertoires in COVID-19. Clones were read by immunoSEQ multiplex PCR, and TCRdb kept only the in-frame ones, dropping some. The top ten hold about 7.3% of the sample, which has approximately 350,000 clones, 88% seen once. Sequenced sample: peripheral blood. These receptors were collected from a woman between 65 and 79 years old with COVID-19, enrolled during active disease. Both conserved end residues are part of each CDR3. The D gene is left open where the match is weak. Only some rows state a clone size, as once, few, many or a class for expanded clones.

v_gene	j_gene	abundance	d_gene	CDR3aa	CDR3nt
TRBV5-4	TRBJ2-5	.	.	CASSLGREETQYF	TGTGCCAGCAGCTTAGGCAGGGAAGAGACCCAGTACTTC
TRBV5-1	TRBJ1-1	.	TRBD1	CASSPGQGVGTEAFF	TGCGCCAGCAGCCCAGGACAGGGAGTAGGCACTGAAGCTTTCTTT
TRBV6-2/TRBV6-3	TRBJ1-5	.	TRBD1	CASSYSTGWGQPQHF	TGTGCCAGCAGTTACTCGACAGGGTGGGGTCAGCCCCAGCATTTT
TRBV30	TRBJ1-4	few	.	CACQTGEKLFF	TGTGCCTGTCAAACCGGGGAAAAACTGTTTTTT
TRBV7-3	TRBJ2-3	.	.	CASSPGSSADTQYF	TGTGCCAGCAGCCCTGGGAGTTCGGCAGATACGCAGTATTTT
TRBV6-1	TRBJ1-2	few	.	CASSEAPRVGYTF	TGTGCCAGCAGTGAAGCGCCCAGGGTTGGCTACACCTTC
TRBV7-2	TRBJ2-4	.	TRBD1	CASSLTGAGAKNIQYF	TGTGCCAGCAGCTTGACAGGGGCCGGAGCCAAAAACATTCAGTACTTC
TRBV7-8	TRBJ1-2	once	.	CASSLEIRGLHGYTF	TGTGCCAGCAGCTTAGAAATTCGGGGTCTCCATGGCTACACCTTC
TRBV7-9	TRBJ2-2	.	.	CASSFYAGELFF	TGTGCCAGCAGCTTTTATGCCGGGGAGCTGTTTTTT
TRBV19	TRBJ1-1	once	.	CASSVGERTEAFF	TGTGCCAGTAGTGTGGGAGAGAGGACTGAAGCTTTCTTT
TRBV21-1	TRBJ2-1	.	.	CASSIWTGGKEKPNEQFF	TGTGCCAGCAGCATCTGGACAGGGGGCAAAGAGAAACCAAATGAGCAGTTCTTC
TRBV2	TRBJ1-3	.	.	CASSEGRPLGNTIYF	TGTGCCAGCAGTGAGGGGCGGCCTCTCGGAAACACCATATATTTT
TRBV2	TRBJ1-1	.	TRBD1	CAGSTGGLEAFF	TGTGCCGGAAGCACAGGGGGCCTTGAAGCTTTCTTT
TRBV3-1/TRBV3-2	TRBJ2-7	.	TRBD2	CASELGSGAASSRYF	TGTGCCAGCGAATTGGGTAGCGGGGCAGCCAGTTCGAGGTACTTC
TRBV21-1	TRBJ1-4	.	.	CASVTRATNEKLFF	TGTGCCAGTGTTACGCGGGCAACTAATGAAAAACTGTTTTTT
TRBV10-3	TRBJ1-6	.	.	CAISESRGSYSPLHF	TGTGCCATCAGTGAGTCGAGGGGGTCTTACTCACCCCTCCACTTT
TRBV13	TRBJ2-5	.	TRBD2	CASSPSGGAGQETQYF	TGTGCCAGCAGCCCCAGCGGGGGGGCCGGCCAAGAGACCCAGTACTTC
TRBV30	TRBJ1-4	.	.	CAWSVRGLDHEKLFF	TGTGCCTGGAGTGTGAGAGGGTTAGATCATGAAAAACTGTTTTTT
TRBV4-2	TRBJ1-4	.	.	CASSQGDTNEKLFF	TGTGCCAGCAGCCAAGGGGACACGAATGAAAAACTGTTTTTT
TRBV6-5	TRBJ1-6	.	TRBD1	CASTREGGMDSPLHF	TGTGCCAGCACCCGGGAAGGGGGCATGGATTCACCCCTCCACTTT
TRBV9	TRBJ1-1	.	.	CASSLTGNTEAFF	TGTGCCAGCAGTCTTACAGGGAACACTGAAGCTTTCTTT
TRBV28	TRBJ2-7	.	TRBD1	CASSLSGGDFYEQYF	TGTGCCAGCAGTTTATCAGGGGGAGACTTCTACGAGCAGTACTTC
TRBV6-5	TRBJ1-4	.	.	CASSFRGNEKLFF	TGTGCCAGCAGTTTCAGGGGTAATGAAAAACTGTTTTTT
TRBV5-4	TRBJ2-5	few	.	CASSFGGSQETQYF	TGTGCCAGCAGCTTCGGGGGAAGCCAAGAGACCCAGTACTTC
TRBV12-5	TRBJ1-1	.	.	CASAQILGQTQKQNSEAFF	TGTGCTAGTGCCCAGATATTAGGACAAACCCAAAAGCAAAATTCGGAAGCTTTCTTT
TRBV2	TRBJ2-7	.	TRBD2	CASGTSGVYEQYF	TGTGCCAGCGGGACTAGCGGGGTCTACGAGCAGTACTTC
TRBV7-2	TRBJ2-3	.	TRBD1	CASSPVGGTGWDTQYF	TGTGCCAGCAGCCCCGTGGGGGGGACAGGGTGGGATACGCAGTATTTT
TRBV28	TRBJ2-7	.	TRBD1	CASSDTGTGAREQYF	TGTGCCAGCAGCGATACTGGGACAGGGGCTAGGGAGCAGTACTTC